The text below deals with one T cell receptor beta chain. Its antigen remains undetermined. It has no much larger one-base neighbor in the sample; base qualities were not kept. This sample stems from a study of blood T cell repertoires in COVID-19 (TCRdb year 2020). Looking at the study overall: Samples from collaborators originated in the United States, Italy and Spain and spanned both the acute and convalescent phases of COVID-19. Samples came from the ongoing ImmuneRACE study (first 160 participants) plus 1,254 subjects from 6 global collaborators. The repertoires were released in a freely available public database intended as a resource for research on the immune response to SARS-CoV-2. The dataset comprised deeply sampled blood TCRbeta repertoires from subjects exposed to, actively infected with, or recovered from COVID-19. Sample metadata almost always included a de-identified subject ID, COVID-19 status, age in years and sex. Where HLA class I and class II types were available, the types were taken from metadata supplied by the sample provider, not from assay-based typing. The prospective study material was composed of cDNA or gDNA derived from T cells, B-cell-depleted T cells, or PBMCs. The paper as a whole reports these results and caveats: Clinical and demographic metadata were provided uncurated, with the amount varying by source and participant.

The CDR3 goes from the cysteine to the phenylalanine over 18 residues. The sequence is cut down to CDR3 DNA, 54 bases in frame from base 1. The germline V gene provides CDR1 KGHSH and CDR2 LQKENI. Trimming removed 0 bases from V and 7 bases from J; the gene matches leave 14 bases unexplained. TCRbeta CDR3 regions were amplified from genomic DNA using the immunoSEQ Assay, a bias-controlled multiplex PCR. On the authors' methods: The number of nucleated cells in each sample was estimated by amplification of reference gene primers within the assay. To quantify the absolute abundance of each unique TCRbeta CDR3 rearrangement, sequence reads were collapsed and filtered. For each sample, productive Simpson clonality was calculated by taking the square root of Simpson's diversity index across productive rearrangements. The source is immuneACCESS, and TCRdb retained only in-frame sequences with V and J called. Part of the clones is not carried over; for the studies checked, unresolved V genes explain less than half of this, and the remainder is unexplained. The D gene and trimming were derived from the DNA, and the V and J assignments and clone size from that table. This sample lists 200,000 to 250,000 clones; 86% were detected once. Of the sample, approximately 2.1% is held by the ten largest clones.

Participants in the prospective study were aged roughly 18 to 100 years, lived in over 20 United States geographic areas, and enrolled through a virtual design. In the prospective study, cohorts were assigned on the basis of participant-reported clinical history obtained from a screening survey and a study questionnaire. For ImmuneRACE Cohort 3, a participant was defined as recovered based on two consecutive negative NP/OP PCR tests, clearance by a healthcare professional, or resolution of symptoms. Each participant in the prospective study had whole blood, serum and a nasopharyngeal or oropharyngeal swab collected by mobile phlebotomists. Over a roughly 2-month period, participants in the prospective study had the option of providing additional blood draws and questionnaires. Blood samples from the prospective study were shipped frozen or at room temperature prior to DNA extraction.

The specimen sequenced was PBMCs or T cells enriched from blood (not recorded which). The TCR sequence derives from a woman between 45 and 65 years old who had recovered from COVID-19. This chain joins TRBV18 to TRBJ2-1; 8 bases in the middle match TRBD2. CDR3 region: CASSPPSGKRESMNEQFF. The sequenced DNA is TGTGCCAGCTCACCACCGTCGGGGAAGCGGGAGTCGATGAATGAGCAGTTCTTC.